These 28 T cell receptor beta chains were sequenced from one sample in a study of blood T cell repertoires in COVID-19. TCRdb keeps only in-frame clones here, not all; method: immunoSEQ multiplex PCR. Found here are roughly 180,000 clones, roughly 85% of them singletons; the top ten hold 8% to 10%. The sequenced material came from peripheral blood. The receptor source for this set is a man in his sixties with acute or convalescent COVID-19.

This chain uses TRBV30 with TRBJ1-5; 9 positions match TRBD1. Germline CDR1 reads GTSNPN; CDR2 reads SVGIG (reference sequence). The ends lost 4 bases at V and 1 base at J; junction bases unmatched: 14. CDR3 length: 18 amino acids. The CDR3 DNA follows: TGTGCCTGGAATAGCCGGGACAGGGCCCCATGGAGCAATCAGCCCCAGCATTTT. Translation: CAWNSRDRAPWSNQPQHF.

The rearrangement joins TRBV2 to TRBJ1-5; D is perhaps TRBD1 (5 bases). This CDR3 has 16 residues. Germline lookup yields CDR1 SNHLY and CDR2 FYNNEI. V lost 5 bases, J lost 1 base, and 15 bases lay in between. In DNA form, the CDR3 reads TGTGCCAGCAGTCTTTCTTGGGGGGGGAGCAATCAGCCCCAGCATTTT. Amino acids: CASSLSWGGSNQPQHF.

V and J are TRBV6-4 and TRBJ2-7; D possibly corresponds to TRBD1 (6 bases). Germline CDR1 MRHNA, CDR2 SNTAGT. This CDR3 region has 15 residues. Trimming took 9 bases from V and 5 from J, leaving 23 bases between them. DNA for the CDR3: TGTGCCAGGTACCGGACAGCCCAAAGGGGGAACGAGCAGTACTTC. Encoded protein: CARYRTAQRGNEQYF.

This clone was detected once. This chain links TRBV6-5 with TRBJ1-2; 8 nucleotides agree with TRBD1. The V gene's germline CDR1 is MNHEY and CDR2 SVGAGI. The V and J ends lost 6 bases and 8 bases, in that order; junction bases with no gene match: 14. The CDR3 consists of 15 residues. This CDR3 is CASRLGSGQGGGYTF. The CDR3 DNA follows: TGTGCCAGCAGGCTTGGGAGTGGACAGGGCGGCGGCTACACCTTC.

This sequence joins TRBV7-2 and TRBJ2-7, with 14 bases matching TRBD2. From germline, CDR1 is SGHTA and CDR2 FQGNSA. This CDR3 region has 16 residues. V shed 3 bases and J 2 bases; nucleotides not matched to a gene: 3. CDR3 protein: CASSFRGLAGAYEQYF. The DNA of the CDR3 is TGTGCCAGCAGCTTCCGGGGACTAGCGGGGGCCTACGAGCAGTACTTC.

This clone is medium-sized in the sample. The chain is built from TRBV28 and TRBJ2-1; 15 positions match TRBD2. Germline CDR1 MDHEN, CDR2 SYDVKM. There are 21 residues in the CDR3. V was pared by 3 bases and J by 2 bases, with 14 bases of the junction left unmatched. The CDR3 region has the DNA TGTGCCAGCAGTTTTCCCCGGGGACTAGCGGGAGGTCCCCTTACCTACAATGAGCAGTTCTTC. This translates into CASSFPRGLAGGPLTYNEQFF.

The chain is built from TRBV5-1 and TRBJ1-5; D is unresolved. This CDR3 is built from 16 residues. CDR1 and CDR2 from the germline V gene are SGHRS and YFSETQ. Trimming pared 5 bases from V and 0 bases from J, leaving 15 bases between. The CDR3 is CASSNGGPYSNQPQHF. The CDR3 DNA reads as TGCGCCAGCAGTAACGGCGGCCCATATAGCAATCAGCCCCAGCATTTT.

A few counts support this clone. This sequence joins TRBV6-6 and TRBJ1-5; D may be TRBD1 (6 bases). Trimming stripped 5 bases from V and 2 bases from J, with 10 bases between. The CDR3 is made up of 14 amino acids. In germline, CDR1 is MNHNY, CDR2 SVGAGI (reference sequence). The DNA for the CDR3 is TGTGCCAGCAGTCAATCAGGGGGCAATCAGCCCCAGCATTTT. It encodes CASSQSGGNQPQHF.

J is TRBJ2-1 and V is TRBV5-4; TRBD1 matches at 8 bases. V gave up 0 bases and J gave up 7 bases; unmatched junction bases: 9. Germline loops: CDR1 SGHNT, CDR2 YYREEE (reference sequence). There are 16 residues in the CDR3. The CDR3 sequence: CASSLDRGRGQNEQFF. The DNA of the CDR3 is TGTGCCAGCAGCTTGGACAGGGGCAGGGGGCAGAATGAGCAGTTCTTC.

As concerns this clone: This CDR3 is also generated by other DNA sequences in the sample. The chain links TRBV28 to TRBJ1-2; weak D call: TRBD1 (6 bases). CDR3 length: 12 residues. V was clipped by 3 bases and J by 8 bases, with 10 bases between them. Germline CDR1 and CDR2: MDHEN and SYDVKM. The CDR3 sequence is CASSFQGRGYTF. The DNA of the CDR3 is TGTGCCAGCAGTTTTCAGGGGCGAGGCTACACCTTC.

V is TRBV10-2 and J is TRBJ1-2, with 7 bases identical to TRBD1. The trim removed 6 bases at V and 8 bases at J, leaving 6 bases unmatched. This CDR3 spans 12 amino acids. CDR1 and CDR2 (germline): WSHSY, SAAADI. The chain's CDR3 is CASSSGTAGYTF. The CDR3 DNA follows: TGCGCCAGCAGCTCCGGGACAGCCGGCTACACCTTC.

This clone was seen only a few times. The sample contains more than one DNA sequence encoding this CDR3. The rearrangement joins TRBV5-1 to TRBJ1-3; weak D call: TRBD1 (5 bases). Per germline, CDR1 SGHRS and CDR2 YFSETQ. V lost 4 bases and J 1 base, leaving 6 bases between the germline ends. The CDR3 consists of 13 residues. CDR3 sequence reads: CASSPGSGNTIYF. The CDR3 DNA reads as TGCGCCAGCAGCCCAGGGTCTGGAAACACCATATATTTT.

The chain links TRBV28 to TRBJ1-2; TRBD1 matches at 7 bases. Trimming removed 6 bases from V and 5 bases from J; junction bases left unmatched: 6. This CDR3 comprises 13 residues. Germline V gene sequence: CDR1 MDHEN, CDR2 SYDVKM. CDR3 amino acids: CASRGPGGYGYTF. The DNA of the CDR3 is TGTGCCAGCAGGGGCCCAGGGGGATATGGCTACACCTTC.

The chain employs TRBV5-1 and TRBJ2-5, with 9 positions matching TRBD1. Germline-derived CDR1 and CDR2 are SGHRS and YFSETQ. CDR3 length equals 14 residues. With 4 bases clipped from V and 5 bases from J, the junction kept 6 bases outside the gene matches. The CDR3 DNA sequence: TGCGCCAGCAGCCCCGGGACAGGGTGGGAGACCCAGTACTTC. Its translation: CASSPGTGWETQYF.

This chain connects TRBV6-5 to TRBJ2-5; 9 bases line up with TRBD2. V was clipped by 5 bases and J by 5 bases; unmatched bases: 6. The CDR3 has 14 residues. Germline V gene lookup returns CDR1 MNHEY and CDR2 SVGAGI. CDR3 sequence (DNA): TGTGCCAGCAGTCTAGCGGGACGGTGGGAGACCCAGTACTTC. Residues: CASSLAGRWETQYF.

V is TRBV5-1 and J is TRBJ1-4; D is uncertain. Germline V gives CDR1 SGHRS, CDR2 YFSETQ. CDR3 size: 17 residues. V was clipped by 4 bases and J by 0 bases, with 16 bases between them. CDR3 DNA: TGCGCCAGCAGCGAAACGGACTGGCTTGCAACTAATGAAAAACTGTTTTTT. Translation gives CASSETDWLATNEKLFF.

This rearrangement joins TRBV7-2 to TRBJ2-1, with 13 bases lining up with TRBD2. CDR1 and CDR2 (germline): SGHTA, FQGNSA. V lost 5 bases to trimming and J lost 1 base; unmatched junction nucleotides: 8. CDR3 length equals 18 residues. In DNA, the CDR3 is TGTGCCAGCAGCCCCGGACTAGCGGGAGTCCGATCCTACAATGAGCAGTTCTTC. Its protein is CASSPGLAGVRSYNEQFF.

The chain recombines TRBV5-1 with TRBJ1-5; D is ambiguous. Trimming took 0 bases from V and 0 from J, leaving 7 bases between them. The CDR3 is 15 residues long. Germline V CDR1 and CDR2: SGHRS, YFSETQ. The CDR3 here is CASSLGATSNQPQHF. In DNA form, the CDR3 reads TGCGCCAGCAGCTTGGGGGCCACTAGCAATCAGCCCCAGCATTTT. Full variable domain (outside the CDR3, taken from reference TRBV5-1 and TRBJ1-5): KAGVTQTPRYLIKTRGQQVTLSCSPISGHRSVSWYQQTPGQGLQFLFEYFSETQRNKGNFPGRFSGRQFSNSRSEMNVSTLELGDSALYLCASSLGATSNQPQHFGDGTRLSIL.

This clone turned up a few times. The genes are TRBV29-1 and TRBJ2-1; 7 bases fit TRBD2. J lost 9 bases, V lost 1 base, and 6 bases had no gene match. This CDR3 has 13 amino acids. Germline loops: CDR1 SQVTM, CDR2 ANQGSEA. CDR3 sequence (DNA): TGCAGCGTTGAAGGTGGGAGGGCGGGTGAGCAGTTCTTC. Translating gives CSVEGGRAGEQFF.

The chain employs TRBV28 and TRBJ2-2, with D tentatively TRBD2 (5 bases). Trimming stripped 8 bases from V and 2 bases from J, with 9 bases between. The CDR3 extends over 13 amino acids. The V gene's germline CDR1 is MDHEN and CDR2 SYDVKM. The CDR3 loop reads CASEGLNTGELFF. The CDR3 DNA reads as TGTGCCAGCGAAGGACTCAACACCGGGGAGCTGTTTTTT. The full variable domain, completed using reference TRBV28 and TRBJ2-2, is DVKVTQSSRYLVKRTGEKVFLECVQDMDHENMFWYRQDPGLGLRLIYFSYDVKMKEKGDIPEGYSVSREKKERFSLILESASTNQTSMYLCASEGLNTGELFFGEGSRLTVL.

The gene calls are TRBV28 and TRBJ2-7, with a possible D match to TRBD1 (6 bases). Germline V CDR1 and CDR2: MDHEN, SYDVKM. Trimming left V 6 bases short and J 0 bases short, with 9 bases between. The CDR3 is made up of 13 amino acids. CDR3 region: CASRGHLSYEQYF. CDR3 nucleotide sequence: TGTGCCAGCAGGGGACACCTCTCCTACGAGCAGTACTTC.

The sample holds many counts of this clone. The gene calls are TRBV27 and TRBJ2-5; TRBD2 matches 15 bases. The germline gives CDR1 MNHEY, CDR2 SMNVEV (reference sequence). The CDR3 is 15 residues long. Trimming took 6 bases from V and 4 from J; bases not matched to a gene: 3. CDR3 sequence reads: CASSRTSGRGETQYF. In nucleotides, the CDR3 is TGTGCCAGCAGCAGGACTAGCGGGAGGGGAGAGACCCAGTACTTC.

The gene calls are TRBV5-1 and TRBJ2-7, with 8 bases fitting TRBD1. Germline V lookup: CDR1 SGHRS, CDR2 YFSETQ. Trimming at V came to 3 bases and at J to 5 bases, leaving 10 bases not matched to a gene. This CDR3 is 15 amino acids long. In DNA form, the CDR3 reads TGCGCCAGCAGCTCTGAGGGACAGGTTTTCCACGAGCAGTACTTC. This translates into CASSSEGQVFHEQYF.

This clone was seen more than once but under ten times. The chain links TRBV10-3 to TRBJ1-5, with 10 bases identical to TRBD1. The CDR3 sequence is 15 residues long. The germline V gene has CDR1 ENHRY and CDR2 SYGVKD. J was trimmed by 6 bases and V by 4 bases; bases with no gene match: 6. The CDR3 coding sequence is TGTGCCATCAGTGGGGGACAGGGGTTGGGTCAGCCCCAGCATTTT. Translating it yields CAISGGQGLGQPQHF.

This sequence joins TRBV28 and TRBJ2-7, with D perhaps matching TRBD1 (6 bases). Germline lookup yields CDR1 MDHEN and CDR2 SYDVKM. V dropped 7 bases and J dropped 3 bases, with 16 bases sitting between them. The CDR3 length is 14 residues. CDR3 sequence (DNA): TGTGCCAGCACCACCCACAGGGCCTACTACGAGCAGTACTTC. Translated, it gives CASTTHRAYYEQYF.

The rearrangement uses TRBV7-2 and TRBJ2-7, with D uncertain. This CDR3 has 13 residues. Germline-derived CDR1 and CDR2 are SGHTA and FQGNSA. V was trimmed by 6 bases and J by 6 bases, leaving 15 bases between them. The chain's CDR3 is CASSPGFLREQYF. The DNA of the CDR3 is TGTGCCAGCAGTCCCGGGTTCTTGCGCGAGCAGTACTTC.

This clone showed up just a few times. The chain joins TRBV7-9 to TRBJ1-2; 8 bases map to TRBD1. Germline loops: CDR1 SEHNR, CDR2 FQNEAQ (reference sequence). The CDR3 has 15 residues. With 5 bases clipped from V and 3 bases from J, the junction kept 8 bases outside the gene matches. Here the CDR3 DNA reads TGTGCCAGCAGCCCGATGGACAGGGTTGACTATGGCTACACCTTC. Its protein is CASSPMDRVDYGYTF. The full variable domain, with the rest looked up from reference TRBV7-9 and TRBJ1-2, is DTGVSQNPRHKITKRGQNVTFRCDPISEHNRLYWYRQTLGQGPEFLTYFQNEAQLEKSRLLSDRFSAERPKGSFSTLEIQRTEQGDSAMYLCASSPMDRVDYGYTFGSGTRLTVV.

This chain links TRBV28 with TRBJ1-5, with D perhaps matching TRBD1 (5 bases). Germline V gene data show CDR1 as MDHEN and CDR2 as SYDVKM. The CDR3 loop spans 15 amino acids. The V end lost 7 bases, the J end lost 3 bases, and 16 bases lay between the germline ends. CDR3: CASINGGRVNQPQHF. DNA of the CDR3: TGTGCCAGCATCAACGGGGGTAGGGTCAATCAGCCCCAGCATTTT.